This is a list of T cell receptor beta chains from one sample in a study of sequential checkpoint blockade in melanoma. Assay used: immunoSEQ multiplex PCR; TCRdb lists only in-frame clones, some missing. The data contain nearly 5,500 clones, roughly 18% of them seen just once; the ten biggest clones take up about 8.1%. The sequencing here drew on tumor tissue (inferred from file names), taken from a patient given nivolumab and ipilimumab in sequence. The receptors were sampled from a human donor with melanoma. The CDR3 runs from the conserved cysteine through the conserved F or W. The order of the fields is V gene, J gene, D gene, clone size, CDR3 protein, CDR3 DNA. A D gene is named only where the DNA matches it firmly. Clone size is given for some rows only: seen once, a few or many times, or a class if the clone is expanded.

v_call: TRBV11-3
j_call: TRBJ2-5
d_call: NA
clone_size: many
cdr3_aa: CASSSTTGYQETQYF
cdr3_nt: TGTGCCAGCAGCTCGACGACAGGCTACCAAGAGACCCAGTACTTC

v_call: TRBV30
j_call: TRBJ1-6
d_call: TRBD1
clone_size: NA
cdr3_aa: CAWTDRGRKDLHF
cdr3_nt: TGTGCCTGGACGGACAGGGGGCGGAAGGACCTCCACTTT

v_call: TRBV6-8
j_call: TRBJ2-1
d_call: NA
clone_size: NA
cdr3_aa: CASSPIKTPYNEQFF
cdr3_nt: TGTGCCAGCAGCCCGATCAAGACACCTTACAATGAGCAGTTCTTC

v_call: TRBV11-3
j_call: TRBJ2-1
d_call: NA
clone_size: NA
cdr3_aa: CASSFGVGSYNEQFF
cdr3_nt: TGTGCCAGCAGCTTCGGGGTCGGGTCCTACAATGAGCAGTTCTTC

v_call: TRBV6-8
j_call: TRBJ2-1
d_call: TRBD2
clone_size: few
cdr3_aa: CASCSGGRLSYNEQFF
cdr3_nt: TGTGCCAGCTGTAGCGGGGGGAGACTCTCCTACAATGAGCAGTTCTTC

v_call: TRBV28
j_call: TRBJ2-2
d_call: TRBD1
clone_size: NA
cdr3_aa: CASSPLGQGRNTGELFF
cdr3_nt: TGTGCCAGCAGTCCCCTAGGACAGGGTAGGAACACCGGGGAGCTGTTTTTT

v_call: TRBV29-1
j_call: TRBJ1-2
d_call: NA
clone_size: NA
cdr3_aa: CSVQRGNRAGIGYTF
cdr3_nt: TGCAGCGTCCAAAGGGGTAACAGGGCTGGGATAGGCTACACCTTC

v_call: TRBV9
j_call: TRBJ2-7
d_call: NA
clone_size: NA
cdr3_aa: CATAQYLPYEQYF
cdr3_nt: TGTGCCACCGCACAGTACCTCCCGTACGAGCAGTACTTC

v_call: TRBV6-8
j_call: TRBJ1-1
d_call: TRBD1
clone_size: medium-sized
cdr3_aa: CASSWTGGNTEAFF
cdr3_nt: TGTGCCAGCAGTTGGACAGGGGGGAACACTGAAGCTTTCTTT

v_call: TRBV28
j_call: TRBJ1-6
d_call: NA
clone_size: few
cdr3_aa: CASSLGDGTWSYNSPLHF
cdr3_nt: TGTGCCAGCAGTTTAGGGGACGGGACTTGGTCCTATAATTCACCCCTCCACTTT

v_call: TRBV28
j_call: TRBJ2-7
d_call: TRBD2
clone_size: few
cdr3_aa: CASSFWLAGALEQYF
cdr3_nt: TGTGCCAGCAGTTTTTGGCTAGCGGGGGCCCTCGAGCAGTACTTC

v_call: TRBV9
j_call: TRBJ1-2
d_call: TRBD1
clone_size: NA
cdr3_aa: CASSQQGATDGYTF
cdr3_nt: TGTGCCAGCAGTCAACAGGGGGCCACCGATGGCTACACCTTC

v_call: TRBV4-1
j_call: TRBJ2-3
d_call: NA
clone_size: few
cdr3_aa: CASSPRALADTQYF
cdr3_nt: TGCGCCAGCAGCCCCCGCGCGCTAGCAGATACGCAGTATTTT

v_call: TRBV5-1
j_call: TRBJ2-3
d_call: TRBD2
clone_size: NA
cdr3_aa: CASSSGTKPTDTQYF
cdr3_nt: TGCGCCAGCAGCTCCGGGACTAAACCCACAGATACGCAGTATTTT

v_call: TRBV11-3
j_call: TRBJ2-4
d_call: TRBD1
clone_size: NA
cdr3_aa: CASSSVPSGGLAKNIQYF
cdr3_nt: TGTGCCAGCAGCTCCGTACCGTCAGGGGGCCTAGCCAAAAACATTCAGTACTTC

v_call: TRBV11-3
j_call: TRBJ2-1
d_call: TRBD2
clone_size: large
cdr3_aa: CASSLELAGGGEQFF
cdr3_nt: TGTGCCAGCAGCTTAGAGTTAGCGGGGGGTGGTGAGCAGTTCTTC

v_call: TRBV6-8
j_call: TRBJ2-3
d_call: NA
clone_size: NA
cdr3_aa: CASNRQGGNTDTQYF
cdr3_nt: TGTGCCAGCAATAGACAGGGAGGGAACACAGATACGCAGTATTTT

v_call: TRBV18
j_call: TRBJ1-2
d_call: NA
clone_size: few
cdr3_aa: CASSLLPGSQLGYTF
cdr3_nt: TGTGCCAGCTCACTCCTACCGGGCTCACAATTGGGCTACACCTTC

v_call: TRBV11-3
j_call: TRBJ1-5
d_call: TRBD1
clone_size: hyperexpanded
cdr3_aa: CASSLTGGLGQPQHF
cdr3_nt: TGTGCCAGCAGCTTGACAGGGGGCTTAGGTCAGCCCCAGCATTTT

v_call: TRBV7-4
j_call: TRBJ2-1
d_call: TRBD2
clone_size: many
cdr3_aa: CASSSPLAGGNYVYNEQFF
cdr3_nt: TGTGCCAGCAGCTCCCCTTTAGCGGGGGGAAATTATGTCTACAATGAGCAGTTCTTC

v_call: TRBV9
j_call: TRBJ2-2
d_call: NA
clone_size: medium-sized
cdr3_aa: CASSADSSNTGELFF
cdr3_nt: TGTGCCAGCAGCGCTGACAGCTCGAACACCGGGGAGCTGTTTTTT

v_call: TRBV25-1
j_call: TRBJ2-5
d_call: TRBD1
clone_size: NA
cdr3_aa: CASSDRGQGAGETQYF
cdr3_nt: TGTGCCAGCAGTGACCGCGGACAGGGGGCAGGAGAGACCCAGTACTTC

v_call: TRBV28
j_call: TRBJ1-2
d_call: NA
clone_size: few
cdr3_aa: CASSPGISGKWKDGYTF
cdr3_nt: TGTGCCAGCAGCCCGGGAATCTCAGGGAAATGGAAGGATGGCTACACCTTC

v_call: TRBV11-3
j_call: TRBJ2-5
d_call: NA
clone_size: many
cdr3_aa: CASRKRAGNEAQYF
cdr3_nt: TGTGCCAGCAGGAAAAGGGCGGGGAACGAGGCCCAGTACTTC

v_call: TRBV11-3
j_call: TRBJ1-6
d_call: TRBD1
clone_size: few
cdr3_aa: CASSLAGQGPNSPLHF
cdr3_nt: TGTGCCAGCAGCTTGGCCGGACAGGGCCCTAATTCACCCCTCCACTTT

v_call: TRBV28
j_call: TRBJ1-6
d_call: NA
clone_size: few
cdr3_aa: CASSTAGRVNSPLHF
cdr3_nt: TGTGCCAGCAGTACCGCCGGACGGGTTAATTCACCCCTCCACTTT

v_call: TRBV11-3
j_call: TRBJ2-1
d_call: TRBD2
clone_size: medium-sized
cdr3_aa: CASSLGGLAGANEQFF
cdr3_nt: TGTGCCAGCAGCTTAGGGGGACTAGCGGGGGCGAATGAGCAGTTCTTC

v_call: TRBV11-3
j_call: TRBJ2-5
d_call: NA
clone_size: medium-sized
cdr3_aa: CASSLEGVGETQYF
cdr3_nt: TGTGCCAGCAGCTTGGAAGGGGTCGGAGAGACCCAGTACTTC

v_call: TRBV12-5
j_call: TRBJ2-7
d_call: NA
clone_size: NA
cdr3_aa: CASGRLREQYF
cdr3_nt: TGTGCCAGCGGACGACTCCGCGAGCAGTACTTC

v_call: TRBV18
j_call: TRBJ2-5
d_call: NA
clone_size: few
cdr3_aa: CASSPDIETQYF
cdr3_nt: TGTGCCAGCTCACCAGATATTGAGACCCAGTACTTC

v_call: TRBV6-8
j_call: TRBJ1-1
d_call: NA
clone_size: few
cdr3_aa: CASSYSHSTEAFF
cdr3_nt: TGTGCCAGCAGTTACTCTCATAGCACTGAAGCTTTCTTT

v_call: TRBV6-8
j_call: TRBJ2-2
d_call: TRBD1
clone_size: NA
cdr3_aa: CASSEGATGELFF
cdr3_nt: TGTGCCAGCAGTGAGGGGGCCACCGGGGAGCTGTTTTTT

v_call: TRBV10-3
j_call: TRBJ1-3
d_call: NA
clone_size: large
cdr3_aa: CAISESGGNTIYF
cdr3_nt: TGTGCCATCAGTGAGTCGGGAGGAAACACCATATATTTT

v_call: TRBV6-8
j_call: TRBJ2-1
d_call: NA
clone_size: medium-sized
cdr3_aa: CASSYGSGIFNEQFF
cdr3_nt: TGTGCCAGCAGTTACGGGTCAGGAATTTTCAATGAGCAGTTCTTC

v_call: TRBV30
j_call: TRBJ1-2
d_call: NA
clone_size: few
cdr3_aa: CAWSDEVRVGDYGYTF
cdr3_nt: TGTGCCTGGAGCGACGAAGTCCGGGTCGGGGACTATGGCTACACCTTC

v_call: TRBV25-1
j_call: TRBJ2-3
d_call: NA
clone_size: NA
cdr3_aa: CASSDLDGGTDTQYF
cdr3_nt: TGTGCCAGCAGTGACTTGGACGGGGGCACAGATACGCAGTATTTT

v_call: TRBV11-3
j_call: TRBJ2-1
d_call: TRBD1
clone_size: few
cdr3_aa: CASSRTGFYNEQFF
cdr3_nt: TGTGCCAGCAGCCGGACAGGCTTCTACAATGAGCAGTTCTTC

v_call: TRBV6-8
j_call: TRBJ1-2
d_call: NA
clone_size: few
cdr3_aa: CASSQGHGLGGYTF
cdr3_nt: TGTGCCAGCAGTCAGGGGCATGGGCTAGGCGGCTACACCTTC

v_call: TRBV30
j_call: TRBJ2-1
d_call: TRBD1
clone_size: NA
cdr3_aa: CAWDNGQGPNEQFF
cdr3_nt: TGTGCCTGGGACAATGGACAGGGCCCCAATGAGCAGTTCTTC

v_call: TRBV5-1
j_call: TRBJ2-1
d_call: NA
clone_size: NA
cdr3_aa: CASSLEGGPYNEQFF
cdr3_nt: TGCGCCAGCAGCTTGGAGGGGGGCCCTTACAATGAGCAGTTCTTC

v_call: TRBV11-3
j_call: TRBJ2-2
d_call: TRBD1
clone_size: many
cdr3_aa: CASSHNRGQGGELFF
cdr3_nt: TGTGCCAGCAGCCATAACAGGGGGCAAGGCGGGGAGCTGTTTTTT